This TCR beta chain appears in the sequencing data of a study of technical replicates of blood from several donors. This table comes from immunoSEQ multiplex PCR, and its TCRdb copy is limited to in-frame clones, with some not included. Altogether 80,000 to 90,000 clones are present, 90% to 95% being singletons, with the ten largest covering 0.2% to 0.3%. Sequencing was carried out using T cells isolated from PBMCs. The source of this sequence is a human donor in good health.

Here the CDR3 reads CASSLSQGGTETQYF. For the CDR3, the DNA is TGCGCCAGCAGCTTGTCCCAGGGCGGGACTGAGACCCAGTACTTC. The chain carries TRBV5-1 and TRBJ2-5, with a weak D call TRBD2 (6 bases). V was cut by 1 base and J by 5 bases, with 15 bases left in between. This CDR3 region has 15 residues. Germline loops: CDR1 SGHRS, CDR2 YFSETQ. Together with reference TRBV5-1 and TRBJ2-5, the CDR3 gives the full variable domain: KAGVTQTPRYLIKTRGQQVTLSCSPISGHRSVSWYQQTPGQGLQFLFEYFSETQRNKGNFPGRFSGRQFSNSRSEMNVSTLELGDSALYLCASSLSQGGTETQYFGPGTRLLVL.